The 16 T cell receptor beta chains given below trace back to one sample, sequenced in a study of blood T cells in healthy people across ages. Combining a sample-barcoded 5' primer with a J-beta primer mix, a second PCR ran for about 7 to 11 cycles. From the 5' RACE reads, TCRdb called clonotypes with MiXCR, one entry per CDR3 protein. The sample holds roughly 700,000 distinct CDR3 sequences, approximately 49% seen once. The sequenced sample consisted of blood. Source of these receptors: a woman aged 60 to 75 in good health.

Of note for this clonotype: At one end, the junction sequence differs from germline, possibly due to a read error. The genes are TRBV7-2 and TRBJ1-1; 7 nucleotides align to TRBD1. The germline V gene encodes CDR1 SGHTA and CDR2 FQGNSA. The CDR3 is 14 amino acids. CDR3: CASGFRGVNTEAFF. The CDR3 region has the DNA TGTGCCAGCGGCTTCAGGGGGGTGAACACTGAAGCTTTCTTT.

The rearrangement links TRBV7-2 to TRBJ2-1; D remains ambiguous. Trimming took off 3 bases at V and 7 bases at J, with 19 bases between the two ends. The CDR3 is made up of 16 amino acids. Germline loops: CDR1 SGHTA, CDR2 FQGNSA. The CDR3 DNA reads TGTGCCAGCAGCTTCACATCGGTTGGGGTGGGGAATGAGCAGTTCTTC. Encoded protein: CASSFTSVGVGNEQFF.

This clonotype occurred a few times. The V call is TRBV20-1, the J call TRBJ2-7; 8 bases map to TRBD2. The CDR3 contains 14 residues. With 5 bases clipped from V and 5 bases from J, the junction kept 11 bases outside the gene matches. Germline CDR1 and CDR2: DFQATT and SNEGSKA (reference sequence). DNA of the CDR3: TGCAGTGCTCCCGGACTAGCCCTGGGGAACGAGCAGTACTTC. This sequence encodes CSAPGLALGNEQYF.

To note about this clonotype: A clone one base away is much larger, so this may be a read error. CDR3 residues: CSASNRWTSGSYEYEQFF. CDR3 nucleotides: TGCAGTGCTAGTAATCGGTGGACTAGCGGGAGTTATGAGTATGAGCAGTTCTTC. V and J are TRBV20-1 and TRBJ2-1; 13 nucleotides line up with TRBD2. The CDR3 consists of 18 residues. The germline V gene has CDR1 DFQATT and CDR2 SNEGSKA (reference sequence). With V trimmed by 3 bases and J by 8 bases, 16 bases remained unmatched.

This clonotype was found a few times. The genes are TRBV6-2 or TRBV6-3 and TRBJ2-5, with 7 bases aligning to TRBD1. The germline V gene encodes CDR1 MNHEY and CDR2 SVGEGT. V shed 8 bases, J shed 5 bases, and the junction held 8 bases outside the gene matches. The CDR3 runs 13 residues. In DNA form, the CDR3 reads TGTGCCAGCCACAGGGGCCCTTGGGAGACCCAGTACTTC. This sequence encodes CASHRGPWETQYF.

This clonotype was counted once. V and J are TRBV18 and TRBJ2-1; 11 bases map to TRBD2. This CDR3 is 15 amino acids long. Trimming removed 5 bases from V and 4 bases from J; junction bases left unmatched: 4. The germline CDR1 and CDR2 sequences are KGHSH and LQKENI. The CDR3 protein is CASSALAGAYNEQFF. The CDR3 nucleotides are TGTGCCAGCTCAGCACTAGCGGGAGCTTACAATGAGCAGTTCTTC.

V is TRBV5-1 and J is TRBJ2-5; 9 bases align to TRBD1. The germline V gene has CDR1 SGHRS and CDR2 YFSETQ. The J segment lost 4 bases and the V segment lost 4 bases, leaving 14 bases of the junction unmatched. CDR3 size: 17 residues. In nucleotides, the CDR3 is TGCGCCAGCAGCACGGGCCGGACAGGGGCCCTAGTAGAGACCCAGTACTTC. Translating it yields CASSTGRTGALVETQYF. The whole variable domain, filled in from reference TRBV5-1 and TRBJ2-5, reads KAGVTQTPRYLIKTRGQQVTLSCSPISGHRSVSWYQQTPGQGLQFLFEYFSETQRNKGNFPGRFSGRQFSNSRSEMNVSTLELGDSALYLCASSTGRTGALVETQYFGPGTRLLVL.

This chain connects TRBV28 to TRBJ2-3, with 8 nucleotides matching TRBD2. Germline-derived CDR1 and CDR2 are MDHEN and SYDVKM. Trimming at V came to 2 bases and at J to 0 bases, leaving 13 bases not matched to a gene. CDR3 length: 19 residues. The CDR3 DNA reads as TGTGCCAGCAGTTTAATTAGCGGGATAACAAAAAGAAGCACAGATACGCAGTATTTT. As protein: CASSLISGITKRSTDTQYF.

This clonotype was counted a few times. The chain carries TRBV28 and TRBJ2-7, with no clear D. This CDR3 spans 14 amino acids. Trimming left V 5 bases short and J 0 bases short, with 11 bases between. Germline V gene sequence: CDR1 MDHEN, CDR2 SYDVKM. The CDR3 is CASSPSIDSYEQYF. The CDR3 DNA reads TGTGCCAGCAGTCCGAGCATCGACTCCTACGAGCAGTACTTC.

This clonotype has only a few counts. The chain recombines TRBV6-2 or TRBV6-3 with TRBJ2-6; D not resolved. This CDR3 has 16 amino acids. Trimming left V 6 bases short and J 4 bases short, with 16 bases between. From germline, CDR1 is MNHEY and CDR2 SVGEGT. CDR3 amino acids: CASRSTLAEGANVLTF. The CDR3 nucleotides are TGTGCCAGCAGAAGTACATTGGCCGAAGGGGCCAACGTCCTGACTTTC.

This chain joins TRBV25-1 and TRBJ2-7; perhaps D is TRBD1 or TRBD2 (5 bases each). Per the germline V gene, CDR1 is MGHDK and CDR2 is SYGVNS. This CDR3 region has 14 residues. Trimming shortened V by 4 bases and J by 5 bases, and 15 bases separated the two germline ends. CDR3 sequence reads: CASSVAGSTHEQYF. In nucleotides, the CDR3 is TGTGCCAGCAGTGTGGCAGGGAGTACCCACGAGCAGTACTTC.

The chain employs TRBV20-1 and TRBJ2-6; D tentatively fits TRBD1 or TRBD2 (7 bases each). This CDR3 has 17 residues. The V gene lost 3 bases and the J gene lost 0 bases, with 15 bases spanning the gap. Germline V gives CDR1 DFQATT, CDR2 SNEGSKA (reference sequence). CDR3 loop: CSARAQGRGSGANVLTF. The CDR3, as DNA: TGCAGTGCTAGGGCACAGGGGAGGGGCTCTGGGGCCAACGTCCTGACTTTC.

The V call is TRBV10-3, the J call TRBJ1-1, with D possibly being TRBD1 (6 bases). The germline V and J ends were trimmed by 6 bases and 0 bases, with 8 bases remaining between them. The CDR3 is made up of 13 amino acids. The germline V gene encodes CDR1 ENHRY and CDR2 SYGVKD. The CDR3 loop reads CAIRDSLNTEAFF. As DNA, the CDR3 is TGTGCCATCAGGGACAGCCTGAACACTGAAGCTTTCTTT.

About this clonotype itself: A much larger clone sits a single nucleotide away, making a read error possible. V is TRBV9 and J is TRBJ2-7, with TRBD2 matching over 12 bases. V shed 6 bases and J 10 bases; nucleotides not matched to a gene: 14. CDR1 is SGDLS and CDR2 is YYNGEE in the germline V gene. The CDR3 is made up of 15 amino acids. Here the CDR3 reads CASNRETSGSLSQYF. The CDR3 bases are TGTGCCAGCAACCGCGAGACTAGCGGGAGTTTGTCCCAGTACTTC.

The V call is TRBV20-1, the J call TRBJ2-5, with TRBD2 matching over 12 bases. This CDR3 spans 14 amino acids. The V gene end was trimmed by 5 bases and the J gene end by 11 bases; junction bases not matched to a gene: 12. Per the germline V gene, CDR1 is DFQATT and CDR2 is SNEGSKA (reference sequence). The CDR3 DNA follows: TGCAGTGCTTGGACTAGCGGGAAGCCGAATGAGCAGTACTTC. This codes for CSAWTSGKPNEQYF.

The DNA of the CDR3 is TGTGCCAGCAGCTCGGGGCGGGCCACAACCTACAATGAGCAGTTCTTC. This codes for CASSSGRATTYNEQFF. This chain connects TRBV5-5 to TRBJ2-1; tentatively, D is TRBD1 or TRBD2 (5 bases each). CDR1 SGHKS and CDR2 YYEKEE come from the germline V gene (reference sequence). The CDR3 length is 16 residues. V gave up 3 bases and J gave up 2 bases, with 15 bases separating them.